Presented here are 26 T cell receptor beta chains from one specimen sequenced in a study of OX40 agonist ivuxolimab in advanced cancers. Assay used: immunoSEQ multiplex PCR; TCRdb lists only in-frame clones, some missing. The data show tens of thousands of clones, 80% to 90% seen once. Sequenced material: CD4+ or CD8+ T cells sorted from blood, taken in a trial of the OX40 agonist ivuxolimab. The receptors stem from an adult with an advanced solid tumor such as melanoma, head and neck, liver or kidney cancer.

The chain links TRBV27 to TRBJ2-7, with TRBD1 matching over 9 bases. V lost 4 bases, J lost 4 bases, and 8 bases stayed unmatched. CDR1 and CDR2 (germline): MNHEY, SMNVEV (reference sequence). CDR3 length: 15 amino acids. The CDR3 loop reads CASSSSWTGAYEQYF. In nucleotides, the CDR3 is TGTGCCAGCAGTTCCTCCTGGACAGGGGCGTACGAGCAGTACTTC.

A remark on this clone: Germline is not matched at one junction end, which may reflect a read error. The CDR3 DNA reads TGTGCCAGCAGCTTAGGGACAGGGAAAAGGCACTTC. It specifies CASSLGTGKRHF. The chain links TRBV5-5 to TRBJ2-7; 9 bases align to TRBD1. This CDR3 is built from 12 residues. From germline, CDR1 is SGHKS and CDR2 YYEKEE (reference sequence).

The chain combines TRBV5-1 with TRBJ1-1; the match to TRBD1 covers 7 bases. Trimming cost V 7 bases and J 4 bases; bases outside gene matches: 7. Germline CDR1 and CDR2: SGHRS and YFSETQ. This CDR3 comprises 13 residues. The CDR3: CASRQGGVTEAFF. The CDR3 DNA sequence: TGCGCCAGCCGACAGGGAGGGGTCACTGAAGCTTTCTTT.

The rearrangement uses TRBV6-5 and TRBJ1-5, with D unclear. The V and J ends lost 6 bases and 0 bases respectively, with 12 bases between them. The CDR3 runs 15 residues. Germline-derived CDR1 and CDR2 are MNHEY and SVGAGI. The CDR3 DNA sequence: TGTGCCAGCAGCCCGACCCGGGGTAGCAATCAGCCCCAGCATTTT. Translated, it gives CASSPTRGSNQPQHF.

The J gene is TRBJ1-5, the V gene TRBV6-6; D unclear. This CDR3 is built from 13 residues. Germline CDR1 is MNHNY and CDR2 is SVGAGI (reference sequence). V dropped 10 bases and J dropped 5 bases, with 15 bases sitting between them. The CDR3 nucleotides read TGTGCCACTTCTGGACGGGTTGATCAGCCCCAGCATTTT. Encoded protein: CATSGRVDQPQHF.

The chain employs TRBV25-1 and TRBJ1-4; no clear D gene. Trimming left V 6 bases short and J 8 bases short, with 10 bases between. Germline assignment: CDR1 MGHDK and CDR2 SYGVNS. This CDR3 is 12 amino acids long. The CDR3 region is CASRIGWEKLFF. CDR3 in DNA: TGTGCCAGCAGGATTGGGTGGGAAAAACTGTTTTTT.

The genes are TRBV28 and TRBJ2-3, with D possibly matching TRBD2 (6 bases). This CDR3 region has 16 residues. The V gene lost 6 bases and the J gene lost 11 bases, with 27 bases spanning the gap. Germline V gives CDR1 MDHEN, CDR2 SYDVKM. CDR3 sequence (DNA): TGTGCCAGCAGAACCCCCGGGACTCAAGCACTGGAGGGGCAGTATTTT. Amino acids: CASRTPGTQALEGQYF.

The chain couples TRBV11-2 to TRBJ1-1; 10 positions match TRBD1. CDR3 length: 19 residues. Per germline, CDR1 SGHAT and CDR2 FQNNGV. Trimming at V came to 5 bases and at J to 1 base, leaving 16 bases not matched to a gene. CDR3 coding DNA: TGTGCCAGCAGCCCAGCAGTCGGGACAGGGGACCAGTGGAACACTGAAGCTTTCTTT. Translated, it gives CASSPAVGTGDQWNTEAFF.

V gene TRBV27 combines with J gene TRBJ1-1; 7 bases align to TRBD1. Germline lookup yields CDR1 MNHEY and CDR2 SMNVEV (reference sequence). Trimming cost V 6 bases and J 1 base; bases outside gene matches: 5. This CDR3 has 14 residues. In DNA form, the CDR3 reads TGTGCCAGCAGCTTGACAGGGACGAACACTGAAGCTTTCTTT. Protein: CASSLTGTNTEAFF.

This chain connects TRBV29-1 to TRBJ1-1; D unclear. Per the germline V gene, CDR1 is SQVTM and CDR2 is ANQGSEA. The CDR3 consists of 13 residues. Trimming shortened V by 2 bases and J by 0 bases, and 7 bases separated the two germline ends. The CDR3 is CSVERQLNTEAFF. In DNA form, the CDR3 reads TGCAGCGTTGAAAGGCAGTTGAACACTGAAGCTTTCTTT.

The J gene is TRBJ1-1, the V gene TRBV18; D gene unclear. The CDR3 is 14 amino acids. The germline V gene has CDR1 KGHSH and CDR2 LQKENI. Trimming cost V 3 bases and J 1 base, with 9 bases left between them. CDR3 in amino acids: CASSPPPANTEAFF. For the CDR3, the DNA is TGTGCCAGCTCACCGCCCCCAGCGAACACTGAAGCTTTCTTT.

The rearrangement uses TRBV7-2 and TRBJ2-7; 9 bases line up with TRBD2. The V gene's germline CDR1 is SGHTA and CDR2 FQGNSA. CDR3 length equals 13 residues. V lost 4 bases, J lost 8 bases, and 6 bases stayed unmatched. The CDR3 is CASSSAGGGKQYF. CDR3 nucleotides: TGTGCCAGCAGCTCTGCGGGAGGGGGAAAGCAGTACTTC.

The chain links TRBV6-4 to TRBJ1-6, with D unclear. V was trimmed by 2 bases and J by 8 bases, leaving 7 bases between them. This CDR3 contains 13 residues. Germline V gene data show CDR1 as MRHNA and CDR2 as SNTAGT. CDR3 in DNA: TGTGCCAGCAGTGACGTTGAGGATTCACCCCTCCACTTT. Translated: CASSDVEDSPLHF.

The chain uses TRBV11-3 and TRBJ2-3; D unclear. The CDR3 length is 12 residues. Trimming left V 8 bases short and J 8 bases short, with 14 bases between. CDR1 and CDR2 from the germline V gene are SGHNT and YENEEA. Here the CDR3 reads CASRSGSGTQYF. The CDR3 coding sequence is TGTGCCAGCCGCTCTGGCTCGGGTACGCAGTATTTT. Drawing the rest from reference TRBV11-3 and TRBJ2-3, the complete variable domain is EAGVVQSPRYKIIEKKQPVAFWCNPISGHNTLYWYLQNLGQGPELLIRYENEEAVDDSQLPKDRFSAERLKGVDSTLKIQPAELGDSAVYLCASRSGSGTQYFGPGTRLTVL.

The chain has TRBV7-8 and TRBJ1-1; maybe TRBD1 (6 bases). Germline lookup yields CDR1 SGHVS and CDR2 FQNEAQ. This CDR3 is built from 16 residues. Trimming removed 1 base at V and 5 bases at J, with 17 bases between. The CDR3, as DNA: TGTGCCAGCAGCTTAGTAGGGGGGAAACTGTTGACTGAAGCTTTCTTT. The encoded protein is CASSLVGGKLLTEAFF.

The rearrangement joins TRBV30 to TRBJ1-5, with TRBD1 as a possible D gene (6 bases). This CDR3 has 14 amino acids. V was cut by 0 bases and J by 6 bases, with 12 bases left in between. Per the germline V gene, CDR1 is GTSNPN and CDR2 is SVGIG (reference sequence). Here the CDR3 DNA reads TGTGCCTGGAGTGTTCAAGGGGGGACTCAGCCCCAGCATTTT. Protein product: CAWSVQGGTQPQHF.

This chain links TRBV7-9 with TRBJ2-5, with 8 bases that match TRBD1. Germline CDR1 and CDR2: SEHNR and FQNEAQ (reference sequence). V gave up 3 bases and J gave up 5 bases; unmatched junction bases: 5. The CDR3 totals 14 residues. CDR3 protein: CASSLDRARETQYF. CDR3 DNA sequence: TGTGCCAGCAGCTTGGACAGGGCACGGGAGACCCAGTACTTC.

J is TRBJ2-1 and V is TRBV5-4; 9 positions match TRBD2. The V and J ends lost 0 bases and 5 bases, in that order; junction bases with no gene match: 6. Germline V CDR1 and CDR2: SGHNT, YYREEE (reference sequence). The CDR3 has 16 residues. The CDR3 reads CASSLVAGGVNNEQFF. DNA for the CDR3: TGTGCCAGCAGCTTGGTTGCGGGAGGGGTAAACAATGAGCAGTTCTTC.

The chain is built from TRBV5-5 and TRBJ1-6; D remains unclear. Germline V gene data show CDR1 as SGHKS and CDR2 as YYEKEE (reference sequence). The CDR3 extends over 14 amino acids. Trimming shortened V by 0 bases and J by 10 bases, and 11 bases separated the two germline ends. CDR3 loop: CASSLVGSGSPLHF. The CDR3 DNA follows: TGTGCCAGCAGCTTGGTCGGGTCTGGGTCACCCCTCCACTTT.

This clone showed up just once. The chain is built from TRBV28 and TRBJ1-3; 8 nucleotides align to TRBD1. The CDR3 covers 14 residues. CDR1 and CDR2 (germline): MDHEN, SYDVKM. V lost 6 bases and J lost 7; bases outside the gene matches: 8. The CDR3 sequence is CASSPTGVGNTIYF. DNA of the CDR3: TGTGCCAGCAGCCCGACAGGGGTAGGGAACACCATATATTTT.

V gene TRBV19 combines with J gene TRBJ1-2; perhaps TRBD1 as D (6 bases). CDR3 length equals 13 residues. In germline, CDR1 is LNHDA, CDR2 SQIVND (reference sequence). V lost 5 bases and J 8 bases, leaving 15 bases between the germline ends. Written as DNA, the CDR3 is TGTGCCAGTAGTCTCGGGACATTGGGGGGCTACACCTTC. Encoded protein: CASSLGTLGGYTF.

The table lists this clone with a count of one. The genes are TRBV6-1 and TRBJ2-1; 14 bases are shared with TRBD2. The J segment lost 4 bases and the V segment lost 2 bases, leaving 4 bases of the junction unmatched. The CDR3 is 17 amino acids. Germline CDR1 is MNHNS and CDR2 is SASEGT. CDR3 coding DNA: TGTGCCAGCAGTGAAAGGGGGACTAGCGGGAGTTACAATGAGCAGTTCTTC. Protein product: CASSERGTSGSYNEQFF.

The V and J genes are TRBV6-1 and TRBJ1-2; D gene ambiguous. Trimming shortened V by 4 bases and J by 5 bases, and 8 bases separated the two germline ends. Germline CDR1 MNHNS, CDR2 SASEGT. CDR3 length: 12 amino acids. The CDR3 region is CASSVVNYGYTF. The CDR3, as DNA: TGTGCCAGCAGTGTGGTAAATTATGGCTACACCTTC.

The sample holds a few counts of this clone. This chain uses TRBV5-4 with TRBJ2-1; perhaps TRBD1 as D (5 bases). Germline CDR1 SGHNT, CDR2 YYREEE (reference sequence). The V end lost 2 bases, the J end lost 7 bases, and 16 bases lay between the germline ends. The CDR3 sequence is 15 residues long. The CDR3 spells CASSFWQGLGNEQFF. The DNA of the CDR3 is TGTGCCAGCAGCTTCTGGCAGGGTTTAGGGAATGAGCAGTTCTTC.

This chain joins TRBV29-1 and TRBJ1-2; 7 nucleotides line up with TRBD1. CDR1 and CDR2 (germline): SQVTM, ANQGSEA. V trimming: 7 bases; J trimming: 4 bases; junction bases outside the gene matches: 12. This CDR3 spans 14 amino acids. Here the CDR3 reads CSAWDSSRSYGYTF. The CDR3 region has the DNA TGCAGCGCATGGGACAGCTCGAGATCCTATGGCTACACCTTC.

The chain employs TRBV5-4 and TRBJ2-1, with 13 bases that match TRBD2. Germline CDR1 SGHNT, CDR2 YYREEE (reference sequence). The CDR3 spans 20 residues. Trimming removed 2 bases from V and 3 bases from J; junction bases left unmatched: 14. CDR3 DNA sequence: TGTGCCAGCAGCTTACCGGGACTAGCGGGAAAAGCCCTAAACTACAATGAGCAGTTCTTC. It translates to CASSLPGLAGKALNYNEQFF.